The 32 T cell receptor beta chains given below trace back to one sample, sequenced in a study of T cell repertoires in cytomegalovirus infection. TCRdb itself ran the reads through MiXCR, one entry per CDR3 protein. Of about 220,000 distinct CDR3 sequences listed, around two fifths were seen once; the top ten hold around 60%. These TCRs are of unknown antigen specificity. Specimen: CD8+ T cells from cultured PBMCs, collected from culture after CMV antigen stimulation. The receptor set was obtained from a human donor in good health (CMV status not recorded). Some clones in this sample may be carry-over from other donors' samples.

A few counts support this clonotype. This chain uses TRBV18 with TRBJ2-1, with D maybe TRBD2 (5 bases). Trimming removed 0 bases from V and 9 bases from J, with 9 bases in between. Germline V CDR1 and CDR2: KGHSH, LQKENI. The CDR3 totals 13 residues. Here the CDR3 DNA reads TGTGCCAGCTCACCACCCGACGGGATTGAGCAGTTCTTC. Protein product: CASSPPDGIEQFF.

Ten or more counts support this clonotype. The gene calls are TRBV6-1 and TRBJ2-1; perhaps TRBD2 as D (7 bases). This CDR3 comprises 15 residues. Germline assignment: CDR1 MNHNS and CDR2 SASEGT. The germline V and J ends were trimmed by 7 bases and 9 bases, with 22 bases remaining between them. Here the CDR3 reads CASTQAGATRSEQFF. Here the CDR3 DNA reads TGTGCCAGCACTCAGGCGGGGGCTACGCGTAGTGAGCAGTTCTTC.

This clonotype was seen more than once but under ten times. V gene TRBV15 combines with J gene TRBJ2-1; 8 bases map to TRBD2. Germline trimming cut 1 base from V and 8 bases from J; bases unmatched to any gene: 13. CDR3 length: 17 amino acids. CDR1 is LNHNV, CDR2 YYDKDF, per germline (reference sequence). As DNA, the CDR3 is TGTGCCACCAGCAGAGCCTTCACTGGGACTAGAAAGTATGAGCAGTTCTTC. Protein product: CATSRAFTGTRKYEQFF.

This clonotype was counted a few times. The rearrangement joins TRBV2 to TRBJ1-1; 7 bases align to TRBD1. Germline trimming cut 8 bases from V and 5 bases from J; bases unmatched to any gene: 5. CDR3 length equals 12 residues. The germline V gene has CDR1 SNHLY and CDR2 FYNNEI. CDR3 DNA sequence: TGTGCCAGCCCAGGGGGGGGGACTGAAGCTTTCTTT. Translating gives CASPGGGTEAFF.

The chain uses TRBV4-1 and TRBJ2-1; 9 bases agree with TRBD2. Germline CDR1 reads MGHRA; CDR2 reads YSYEKL. This CDR3 contains 15 residues. J lost 9 bases, V lost 4 bases, and 10 bases had no gene match. CDR3 amino acids: CASSPSEAGGAEQFF. CDR3 sequence (DNA): TGCGCCAGCAGCCCCTCGGAAGCGGGGGGTGCTGAGCAGTTCTTC.

The chain has TRBV18 and TRBJ1-2; D is undetermined. The CDR3 runs to 16 residues. The V end was cut by 2 bases, the J end by 3 bases, with 16 bases between. Germline V gene sequence: CDR1 KGHSH, CDR2 LQKENI. Here the CDR3 DNA reads TGTGCCAGCTCACCAATAACAGCAACTGGGGACTATGGCTACACCTTC. As protein: CASSPITATGDYGYTF.

About this clonotype itself: Possible read error: a much larger clone is one base away. This is likely a read error, given that the CDR3 carries no conserved phenylalanine or tryptophan at its end. The chain uses TRBV7-9 and TRBJ2-7; D might be TRBD2 (6 bases). This CDR3 region has 14 residues. Per the germline V gene, CDR1 is SEHNR and CDR2 is FQNEAQ (reference sequence). Trimming left V 4 bases short and J 2 bases short, with 12 bases between. For the CDR3, the DNA is TGTGCCAGCAGCTCGGGGGACGCCGCCTACGAGCAGTACCTC. Amino acid sequence: CASSSGDAAYEQYL.

This clonotype has only a few counts. The chain employs TRBV28 and TRBJ1-5; no reliable D call. This CDR3 comprises 17 residues. V lost 5 bases to trimming and J lost 0 bases, with 17 bases between them. Per germline, CDR1 MDHEN and CDR2 SYDVKM. DNA for the CDR3: TGTGCCAGCAGTCCAAGTCCCCTCCTATATAGCAATCAGCCCCAGCATTTT. This sequence encodes CASSPSPLLYSNQPQHF.

The chain uses TRBV7-9 and TRBJ2-5, with 13 bases lining up with TRBD2. Germline trimming cut 3 bases from V and 1 base from J; bases unmatched to any gene: 14. The length of the CDR3 is 20 residues. CDR1 is SEHNR and CDR2 is FQNEAQ in the germline V gene (reference sequence). The CDR3 region is CASSFRLGLAGATSQETQYF. The CDR3 bases are TGTGCCAGCAGCTTCCGACTAGGACTAGCGGGGGCCACGAGCCAAGAGACCCAGTACTTC.

This chain uses TRBV11-2 with TRBJ2-1, with D perhaps matching TRBD2 (6 bases). CDR1 SGHAT and CDR2 FQNNGV come from the germline V gene. The CDR3 is 15 residues long. V gave up 2 bases and J gave up 10 bases, with 18 bases separating them. DNA of the CDR3: TGTGCCAGCAGCTTACCGGGACTGGGGCCCACGGAGCAGTTCTTC. This sequence encodes CASSLPGLGPTEQFF.

CDR3 sequence (DNA): TGTGCCAGCAGTGAAGGAGGTCTAGTGGGCAATACGCAGTATTTT. Translation gives CASSEGGLVGNTQYF. The gene calls are TRBV6-1 and TRBJ2-3; D not resolved. V lost 1 base to trimming and J lost 7 bases, with 15 bases between them. CDR1 and CDR2 (germline): MNHNS, SASEGT. The CDR3 is 15 amino acids.

This clonotype turned up a few times. The CDR3 is CASSLSGAADTQYF. DNA for the CDR3: TGTGCCAGCAGTTTATCAGGGGCAGCAGATACGCAGTATTTT. The chain has TRBV27 and TRBJ2-3, with D perhaps TRBD1 (5 bases). The V gene lost 0 bases and the J gene lost 4 bases, with 8 bases spanning the gap. The CDR3 contains 14 residues. Germline V gene data show CDR1 as MNHEY and CDR2 as SMNVEV (reference sequence).

V and J are TRBV5-6 and TRBJ2-7; 8 bases map to TRBD1. This CDR3 spans 15 amino acids. Germline V gene sequence: CDR1 SGHDT, CDR2 YYEEEE. V lost 4 bases to trimming and J lost 2 bases; unmatched junction nucleotides: 8. CDR3 nucleotides: TGTGCCAGCAGCCTTCCTTCAGGGGGCCCCTACGAGCAGTACTTC. Amino acid sequence: CASSLPSGGPYEQYF.

The chain combines TRBV5-1 with TRBJ2-3, with D uncertain. Germline V gene data show CDR1 as SGHRS and CDR2 as YFSETQ. Trimming shortened V by 3 bases and J by 2 bases, and 7 bases separated the two germline ends. The CDR3 covers 13 residues. CDR3 amino acids: CASSWCITDTQYF. CDR3 coding DNA: TGCGCCAGCAGCTGGTGTATCACAGATACGCAGTATTTT.

The chain combines TRBV4-2 with TRBJ1-2; perhaps TRBD1 as D (5 bases). The CDR3 has 15 residues. CDR1 LGHNA and CDR2 YNFKEQ come from the germline V gene. With 3 bases removed from V and 4 bases from J, the gap between germline ends came to 15 bases. The DNA for the CDR3 is TGTGCCAGCAGCCATCTCGAGGGGCTTGGCTATGGCTACACCTTC. This translates into CASSHLEGLGYGYTF.

The chain employs TRBV20-1 and TRBJ1-2; D gene uncertain. V dropped 4 bases and J dropped 4 bases, with 16 bases sitting between them. The germline CDR1 and CDR2 sequences are DFQATT and SNEGSKA (reference sequence). There are 14 residues in the CDR3. In DNA form, the CDR3 reads TGCAGTGCTACCCGGCAGCGTCTACCCTATGGCTACACCTTC. It specifies CSATRQRLPYGYTF.

The genes are TRBV27 and TRBJ2-1; the D is unclear. CDR1 and CDR2 from the germline V gene are MNHEY and SMNVEV (reference sequence). The V end was cut by 0 bases, the J end by 5 bases, with 8 bases between. The CDR3 loop spans 14 amino acids. The CDR3 is CASSLSTSNNEQFF. CDR3 nucleotide sequence: TGTGCCAGCAGTTTATCGACTTCCAACAATGAGCAGTTCTTC.

This chain links TRBV7-8 with TRBJ1-2, with 12 bases identical to TRBD1. Germline V lookup: CDR1 SGHVS, CDR2 FQNEAQ. The CDR3 consists of 18 residues. With V trimmed by 2 bases and J by 6 bases, 13 bases remained unmatched. The CDR3 DNA reads TGTGCCAGCAGCTTAAGAGAAGCGGGGGGACAGGGGGCGAATGGCTACACCTTC. It codes for CASSLREAGGQGANGYTF.

This rearrangement joins TRBV7-6 to TRBJ2-3; 8 bases are a match to TRBD2. The CDR3 sequence is 16 residues long. CDR1 and CDR2 from the germline V gene are SGHVS and FNYEAQ. The V segment lost 6 bases and the J segment 3 bases; nucleotides outside the gene matches: 11. The CDR3 is CASSLRTGGATDTQYF. CDR3 in DNA: TGTGCCAGCAGTCTTCGGACGGGGGGGGCTACAGATACGCAGTATTTT.

CDR3 region: CASSFIGGQGRNYEQYF. CDR3 coding DNA: TGTGCCAGCAGCTTTATCGGGGGTCAGGGGAGGAACTACGAGCAGTACTTC. J is TRBJ2-7 and V is TRBV7-9, with D tentatively TRBD1 or TRBD2 (6 bases each). This CDR3 is 17 amino acids long. V lost 3 bases to trimming and J lost 3 bases, with 21 bases between them. Germline values: CDR1 SEHNR, CDR2 FQNEAQ (reference sequence).

This clonotype was seen once. The chain couples TRBV28 to TRBJ2-3; D not resolved. Germline CDR1 and CDR2: MDHEN and SYDVKM. This CDR3 has 16 residues. The germline V and J ends were trimmed by 4 bases and 3 bases, with 17 bases remaining between them. The CDR3: CASSSRTDLETDTQYF. CDR3 in DNA: TGTGCCAGCAGTTCCCGTACGGATCTAGAAACAGATACGCAGTATTTT.

The V call is TRBV11-1, the J call TRBJ2-1, with D possibly TRBD2 on 7 matching bases. Trimming cost V 7 bases and J 5 bases, with 21 bases left between them. Per germline, CDR1 SGHAT and CDR2 FQDESV (reference sequence). CDR3 size: 16 residues. CDR3 sequence reads: CASTPEGGGRDNEQFF. Here the CDR3 DNA reads TGTGCCAGCACCCCCGAAGGGGGGGGGCGTGACAATGAGCAGTTCTTC.

J is TRBJ2-2 and V is TRBV6-1, with a possible D match to TRBD2 (5 bases). V was shortened by 3 bases and J by 5 bases, with 13 bases between the two germline ends. The CDR3 is made up of 15 amino acids. The germline CDR1 and CDR2 sequences are MNHNS and SASEGT. CDR3 coding DNA: TGTGCCAGCAGTGACCGGACTCACCTGACCGGGGAGCTGTTTTTT. Protein: CASSDRTHLTGELFF.

This clonotype was counted between two and nine times. The chain couples TRBV7-6 to TRBJ2-3; D uncertain. Germline V lookup: CDR1 SGHVS, CDR2 FNYEAQ. This CDR3 is 16 amino acids long. V shed 1 base and J shed 6 bases, with 17 bases lying between them. The CDR3 DNA follows: TGTGCCAGCAGCTTAGGCCCCCCGACCCGACCCGATACGCAGTATTTT. The encoded protein is CASSLGPPTRPDTQYF. The full variable domain, completed using reference TRBV7-6 and TRBJ2-3, is GAGVSQSPRYKVTKRGQDVALRCDPISGHVSLYWYRQALGQGPEFLTYFNYEAQQDKSGLPNDRFSAERPEGSISTLTIQRTEQRDSAMYRCASSLGPPTRPDTQYFGPGTRLTVL.

The rearrangement joins TRBV6-6 to TRBJ1-1, with D maybe TRBD1 (6 bases). The germline V gene has CDR1 MNHNY and CDR2 SVGAGI (reference sequence). V was pared by 2 bases and J by 0 bases, with 16 bases between. This CDR3 spans 17 amino acids. The CDR3 here is CASSYPLQGMVNTEAFF. For the CDR3, the DNA is TGTGCCAGCAGTTACCCTCTACAGGGAATGGTGAACACTGAAGCTTTCTTT.

This clonotype was observed many times. This chain links TRBV7-9 with TRBJ2-7; TRBD1 aligns across 7 bases. This CDR3 is 14 amino acids long. Trimming cost V 2 bases and J 5 bases; bases outside gene matches: 6. CDR1 is SEHNR, CDR2 FQNEAQ, per germline (reference sequence). The DNA for the CDR3 is TGTGCCAGCAGCTTAAGACAGGGTAGCCACGAGCAGTACTTC. Encoded protein: CASSLRQGSHEQYF.

The V gene is TRBV12-3 or TRBV12-4, the J gene TRBJ1-3; 8 bases align to TRBD1. This CDR3 is 14 amino acids long. V was pared by 2 bases and J by 11 bases, with 8 bases of the junction left unmatched. The CDR3 region is CASSLTSRGLPIYF. The DNA of the CDR3 is TGTGCCAGCAGTTTAACCTCCAGGGGGCTCCCCATATATTTT.

This chain links TRBV27 with TRBJ2-3; no definite D call. The CDR3 contains 14 residues. The V gene lost 5 bases and the J gene lost 1 base, with 10 bases spanning the gap. The germline V gene encodes CDR1 MNHEY and CDR2 SMNVEV (reference sequence). CDR3 DNA sequence: TGTGCCAGCAGTCATTTTTTCGGCACAGATACGCAGTATTTT. Protein: CASSHFFGTDTQYF.

There are a few counts of this clonotype. The DNA for the CDR3 is TGTGCCAGCAGCTTCGGGTGGGAGGGGGCCTACGAGCAGTACTTC. Residues: CASSFGWEGAYEQYF. This rearrangement joins TRBV7-2 to TRBJ2-7, with TRBD2 as a possible D gene (7 bases). Trimming removed 3 bases at V and 2 bases at J, with 14 bases between. CDR1 is SGHTA, CDR2 FQGNSA, per germline. CDR3 size: 15 residues. The full variable domain, with the rest looked up from reference TRBV7-2 and TRBJ2-7, is GAGVSQSPSNKVTEKGKDVELRCDPISGHTALYWYRQSLGQGLEFLIYFQGNSAPDKSGLPSDRFSAERTGGSVSTLTIQRTQQEDSAVYLCASSFGWEGAYEQYFGPGTRLTVT.

This clonotype has only a few counts. This chain links TRBV29-1 with TRBJ1-1; TRBD1 is a possible D gene (6 bases). Germline lookup yields CDR1 SQVTM and CDR2 ANQGSEA. The V end was cut by 4 bases, the J end by 2 bases, with 11 bases between. This CDR3 contains 13 residues. The CDR3: CSVGAQGNTEAFF. CDR3 bases: TGCAGCGTTGGGGCACAGGGTAACACTGAAGCTTTCTTT.

The rearrangement links TRBV11-2 to TRBJ1-5; no definite D call. Germline CDR1 is SGHAT and CDR2 is FQNNGV. This CDR3 contains 14 residues. V was clipped by 5 bases and J by 3 bases, with 11 bases between them. DNA of the CDR3: TGTGCCAGCAGCCTTTCGGGGAACAATCAGCCCCAGCATTTT. Translated: CASSLSGNNQPQHF.

In the case of this clonotype: Since the CDR3 does not end with the conserved phenylalanine or tryptophan, this likely comes from a read error. The J gene is TRBJ1-5, the V gene TRBV6-1, with no clear D. The CDR3 is 15 amino acids. CDR1 and CDR2 (germline): MNHNS, SASEGT. V was shortened by 1 base and J by 6 bases, with 13 bases between the two germline ends. The CDR3: CASSEEAGVVQPQHL. CDR3 DNA sequence: TGTGCCAGCAGTGAAGAAGCAGGTGTGGTTCAGCCCCAGCATTTA.